The T cell receptor (beta chain) under discussion was sequenced for a study of cytomegalovirus exposure and HLA in healthy donors. General study results and limits: In a later analysis, productive TCRs from donors in an Asian-associated ancestry cluster reportedly carried fewer N-insertions than the cohort mean.

This CDR3 is 15 amino acids long. Germline V gives CDR1 SGHTA, CDR2 FQGNSA. Vbeta (60) and Jbeta (13) primers were used in the PCR. How the authors handled the data: In a later analysis, roughly 11 million of some 80 million unique beta chains occurred in at least two donors. The data were produced by immunoSEQ multiplex PCR, yet TCRdb's version contains in-frame clones alone and is incomplete. V, J and clone size derive from that table, while D and trimming were established from the DNA sequence. The sample carries approximately 200,000 clones, approximately 85% recorded once. This clone has just one count. The antigen is unknown. The junction departs from germline at one end; a sequencing error may be responsible.

The sequence came from a woman aged 45 to 65 in good health and CMV-seropositive. Sequenced: PBMCs. The J gene is TRBJ2-4, the V gene TRBV7-2, with 7 bases identical to TRBD1. The CDR3, as DNA: TGTGCCAGCAGCTTAGGGCAGGGGGAACAAAACAGTCAGTACTTC. It yields the protein CASSLGQGEQNSQYF.